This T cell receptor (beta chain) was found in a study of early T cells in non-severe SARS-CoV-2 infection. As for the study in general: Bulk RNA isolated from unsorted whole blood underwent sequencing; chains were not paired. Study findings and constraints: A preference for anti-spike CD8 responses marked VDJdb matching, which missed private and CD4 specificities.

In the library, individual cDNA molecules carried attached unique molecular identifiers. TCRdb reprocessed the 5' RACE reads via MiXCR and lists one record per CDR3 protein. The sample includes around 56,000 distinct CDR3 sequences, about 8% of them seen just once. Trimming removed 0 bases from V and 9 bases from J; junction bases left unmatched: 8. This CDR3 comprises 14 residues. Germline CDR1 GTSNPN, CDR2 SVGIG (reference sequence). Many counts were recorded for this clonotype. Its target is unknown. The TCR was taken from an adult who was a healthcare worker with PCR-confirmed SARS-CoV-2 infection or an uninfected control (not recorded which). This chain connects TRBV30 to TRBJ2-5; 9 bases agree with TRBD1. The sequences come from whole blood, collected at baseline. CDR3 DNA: TGTGCCTGGAGTGTAGGGGACAGGGCGGCGGCCCAGTACTTC. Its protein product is CAWSVGDRAAAQYF.